This TCR beta chain was observed in a study of T cells after yellow fever vaccination. In the study overall: Fractions of limited cellularity were prepared by means of SMART-Seq v4 Ultra Low Input.

Losses at the gene ends were 3 bases for V and 5 bases for J; bases not matched to a gene: 7. CDR1 and CDR2 (germline): LGHNA, YNFKEQ. CDR3 size: 17 residues. They built TCR cDNA with 5'RACE template switching, a step that put in a universal primer site and UMIs. TCRdb redid the calling of the 5' RACE reads with MiXCR, one entry per CDR3 protein. Here the sample spans about 220,000 distinct CDR3 sequences, 2.5% to 3.5% being singletons. This chain joins TRBV4-2 and TRBJ2-3; 14 bases are shared with TRBD2. The TCR comes from a man aged 18 to 30 who received the YFV17D yellow fever vaccine. Specimen: CD4+ T cells sorted from PBMCs, collected 10 days after the yellow fever booster vaccination. Here the CDR3 DNA reads TGTGCCAGCAGCCAGGAACCGGGACTAGCGGGGGAAGATACGCAGTATTTT. It codes for CASSQEPGLAGEDTQYF.